The present T cell receptor (beta chain) was sequenced within a study of Graves' ophthalmopathy and Graves' hyperthyroidism. Whole-study results and caveats: Stable hyperthyroidism and ophthalmopathy were told apart by a 13-signature model, which achieved roughly 90% sensitivity and roughly 80% specificity.

The authors amplified TCR beta CDR3 regions from RNA transcripts. Amplification began with first-round RT-PCR using HTBI primers, then second-round multiplex PCR was performed. In TCRdb, the multiplex PCR reads were re-called with MiXCR into one record per CDR3 protein. The sample carries more than 1,000,000 distinct CDR3 sequences, about two fifths recorded once. This clonotype showed up just a few times. Its antigen is currently unknown. The CDR3 is 12 residues long. V was pared by 6 bases and J by 0 bases, with 3 bases between. Germline loops: CDR1 SQVTM, CDR2 ANQGSEA. This chain connects TRBV29-1 to TRBJ2-6, with D unresolved. The sequence derives from an adult man with Graves' hyperthyroidism. The sequenced material came from peripheral blood or thyroid tissue (not recorded which). The CDR3 bases are TGCAGCGTAAACTCTGGGGCCAACGTCCTGACTTTC. It codes for CSVNSGANVLTF.